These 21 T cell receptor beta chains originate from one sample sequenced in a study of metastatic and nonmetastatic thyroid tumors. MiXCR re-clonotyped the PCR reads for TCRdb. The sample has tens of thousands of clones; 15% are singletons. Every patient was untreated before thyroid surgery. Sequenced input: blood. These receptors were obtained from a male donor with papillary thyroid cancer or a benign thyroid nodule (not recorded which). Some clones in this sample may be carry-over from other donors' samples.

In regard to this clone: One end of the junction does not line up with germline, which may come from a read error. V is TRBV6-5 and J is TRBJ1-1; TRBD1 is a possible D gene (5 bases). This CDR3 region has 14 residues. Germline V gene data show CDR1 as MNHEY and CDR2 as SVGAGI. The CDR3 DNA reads TGTGCCAGAAGTTACCAGGGCAAGAACACTGAAGCTTTCTTT. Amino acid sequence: CARSYQGKNTEAFF.

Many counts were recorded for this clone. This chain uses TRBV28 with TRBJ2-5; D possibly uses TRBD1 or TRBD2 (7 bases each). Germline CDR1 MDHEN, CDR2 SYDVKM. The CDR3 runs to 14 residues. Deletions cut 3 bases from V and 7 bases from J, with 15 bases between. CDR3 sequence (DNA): TGTGCCAGCAGTTTCGGGCAGGGGGAGGGGACCCAGTACTTC. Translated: CASSFGQGEGTQYF.

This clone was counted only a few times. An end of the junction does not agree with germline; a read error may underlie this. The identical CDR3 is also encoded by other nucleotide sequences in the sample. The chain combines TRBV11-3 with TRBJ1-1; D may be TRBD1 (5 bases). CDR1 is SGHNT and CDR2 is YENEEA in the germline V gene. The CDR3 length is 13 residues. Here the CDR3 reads CASSLVQDTEAFF. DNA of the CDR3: TGTGCCAGCAGCTTAGTACAGGACACTGAAGCTTTCTTC.

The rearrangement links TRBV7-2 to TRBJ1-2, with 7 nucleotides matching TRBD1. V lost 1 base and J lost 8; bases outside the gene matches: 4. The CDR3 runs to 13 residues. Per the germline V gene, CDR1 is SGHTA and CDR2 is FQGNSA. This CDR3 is CASSLETGRGYTF. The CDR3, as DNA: TGTGCCAGCAGCTTAGAGACAGGGAGAGGCTACACCTTC.

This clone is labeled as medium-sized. CDR3: CASTTPSAGGGSNYGYTF. CDR3 coding DNA: TGTGCCAGCACTACCCCCTCGGCAGGTGGTGGGTCTAACTATGGCTACACCTTC. J is TRBJ1-2 and V is TRBV6-5; unclear D gene. The V and J ends lost 7 bases and 0 bases respectively, with 24 bases between them. The CDR3 spans 18 residues. Germline CDR1 is MNHEY and CDR2 is SVGAGI.

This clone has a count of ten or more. The CDR3 spells CASQTEASGVGTQYF. The CDR3 coding sequence is TGTGCCAGCCAAACAGAGGCCTCAGGGGTCGGTACGCAGTATTTT. The chain employs TRBV6-4 and TRBJ2-3; weak D call: TRBD1 (6 bases). Trimming removed 8 bases at V and 8 bases at J, with 23 bases between. Germline V gene data show CDR1 as MRHNA and CDR2 as SNTAGT. The CDR3 is 15 amino acids.

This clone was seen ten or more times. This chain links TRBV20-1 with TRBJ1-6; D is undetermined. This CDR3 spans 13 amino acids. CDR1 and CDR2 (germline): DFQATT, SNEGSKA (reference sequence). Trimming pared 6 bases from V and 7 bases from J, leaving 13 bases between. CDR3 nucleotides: TGCAGTGCCTCTACGGCGCTCAATTCACCCCTCCACTTT. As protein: CSASTALNSPLHF.

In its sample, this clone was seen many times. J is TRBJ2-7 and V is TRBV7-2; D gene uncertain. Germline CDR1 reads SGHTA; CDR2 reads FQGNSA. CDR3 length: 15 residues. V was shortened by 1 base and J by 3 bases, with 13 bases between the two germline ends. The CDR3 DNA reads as TGTGCCAGCAGCTTAGTGGCCCAAGGGAACTACGAGCAGTACTTC. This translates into CASSLVAQGNYEQYF.

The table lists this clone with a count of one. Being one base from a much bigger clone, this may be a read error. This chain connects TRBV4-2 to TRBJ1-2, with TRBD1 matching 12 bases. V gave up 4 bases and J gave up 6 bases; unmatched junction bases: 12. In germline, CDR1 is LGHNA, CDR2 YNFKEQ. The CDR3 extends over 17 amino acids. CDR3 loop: CASSPPGQGATLDGYTF. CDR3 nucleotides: TGTGCCAGCAGCCCGCCGGGACAGGGGGCCACTTTGGATGGCTACACCTTC.

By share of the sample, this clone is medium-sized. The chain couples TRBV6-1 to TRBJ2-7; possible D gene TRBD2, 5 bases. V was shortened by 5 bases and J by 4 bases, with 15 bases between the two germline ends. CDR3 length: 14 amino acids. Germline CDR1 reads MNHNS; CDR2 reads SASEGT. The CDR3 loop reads CASSPEVRPYEQYF. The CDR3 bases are TGTGCCAGCAGTCCGGAGGTGAGGCCATACGAGCAGTACTTC.

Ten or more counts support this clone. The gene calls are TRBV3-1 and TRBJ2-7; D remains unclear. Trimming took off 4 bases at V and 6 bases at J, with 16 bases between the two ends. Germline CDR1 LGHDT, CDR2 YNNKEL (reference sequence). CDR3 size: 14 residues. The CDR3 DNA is TGTGCCAGCAGCCTGATGCTGGCCACCCCCGAGCAGTACTTC. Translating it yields CASSLMLATPEQYF.

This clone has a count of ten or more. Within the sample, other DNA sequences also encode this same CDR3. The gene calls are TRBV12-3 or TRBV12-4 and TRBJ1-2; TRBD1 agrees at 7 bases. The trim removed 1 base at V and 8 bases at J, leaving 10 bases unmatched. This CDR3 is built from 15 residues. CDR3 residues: CASSLGRTGLAGYTF. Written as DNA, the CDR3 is TGTGCCAGCAGTTTAGGCCGGACAGGCCTGGCCGGCTACACCTTC.

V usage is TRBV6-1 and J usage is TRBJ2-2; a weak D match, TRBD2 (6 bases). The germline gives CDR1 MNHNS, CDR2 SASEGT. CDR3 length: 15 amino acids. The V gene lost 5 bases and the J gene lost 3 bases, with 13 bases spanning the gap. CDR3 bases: TGTGCCAGCAGTCGCGGGGTCGGGGACACCGGGGAGCTGTTTTTT. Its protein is CASSRGVGDTGELFF.

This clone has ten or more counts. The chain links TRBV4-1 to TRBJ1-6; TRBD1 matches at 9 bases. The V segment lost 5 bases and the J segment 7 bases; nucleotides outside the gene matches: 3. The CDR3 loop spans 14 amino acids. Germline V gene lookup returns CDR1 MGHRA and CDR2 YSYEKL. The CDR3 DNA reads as TGCGCCAGCAGCTATGGGACAGGGAATTCACCCCTCCACTTT. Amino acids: CASSYGTGNSPLHF.

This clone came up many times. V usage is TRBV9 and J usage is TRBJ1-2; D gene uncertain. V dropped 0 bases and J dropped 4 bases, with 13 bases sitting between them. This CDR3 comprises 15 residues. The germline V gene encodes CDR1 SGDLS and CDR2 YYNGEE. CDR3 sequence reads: CASSVGWRDGYGYTF. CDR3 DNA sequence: TGTGCCAGCAGCGTAGGGTGGCGGGATGGCTATGGCTACACCTTC. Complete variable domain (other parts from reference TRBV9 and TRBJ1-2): DSGVTQTPKHLITATGQRVTLRCSPRSGDLSVYWYQQSLDQGLQFLIQYYNGEERAKGNILERFSAQQFPDLHSELNLSSLELGDSALYFCASSVGWRDGYGYTFGSGTRLTVV.

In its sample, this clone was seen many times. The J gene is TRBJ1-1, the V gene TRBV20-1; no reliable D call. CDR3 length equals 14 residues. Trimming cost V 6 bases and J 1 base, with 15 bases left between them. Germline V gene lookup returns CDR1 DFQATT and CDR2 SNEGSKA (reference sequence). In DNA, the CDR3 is TGCAGTGCCGTCCCGGCCAGCTGGAACACTGAAGCTTTCTTT. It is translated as CSAVPASWNTEAFF.

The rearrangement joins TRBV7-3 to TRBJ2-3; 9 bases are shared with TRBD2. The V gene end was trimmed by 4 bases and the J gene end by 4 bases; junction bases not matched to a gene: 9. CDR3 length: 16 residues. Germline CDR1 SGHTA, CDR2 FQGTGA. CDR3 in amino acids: CASSSHVAGEADTQYF. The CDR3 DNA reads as TGTGCCAGCAGCTCCCACGTAGCGGGAGAGGCAGATACGCAGTATTTT.

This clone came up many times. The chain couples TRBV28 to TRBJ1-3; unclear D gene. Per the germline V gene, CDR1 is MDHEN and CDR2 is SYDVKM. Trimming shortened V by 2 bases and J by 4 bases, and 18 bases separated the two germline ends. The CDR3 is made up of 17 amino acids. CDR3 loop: CASSLLPVSGRGNTIYF. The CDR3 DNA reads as TGTGCCAGCAGTTTACTGCCCGTCTCGGGGAGGGGAAACACCATATATTTT.

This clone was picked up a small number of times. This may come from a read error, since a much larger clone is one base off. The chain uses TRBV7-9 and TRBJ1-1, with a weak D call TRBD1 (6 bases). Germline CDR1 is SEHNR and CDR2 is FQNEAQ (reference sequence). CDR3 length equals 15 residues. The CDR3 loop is CVSSLARSQGTEAFF. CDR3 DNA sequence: TGTGTCAGCAGCTTAGCGAGATCACAGGGAACTGAAGCTTTCTTT.

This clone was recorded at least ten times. The CDR3 sequence is CASSESAGHQPQHF. The CDR3 DNA follows: TGTGCCAGCAGTGAATCCGCAGGTCATCAGCCCCAGCATTTT. V gene TRBV25-1 combines with J gene TRBJ1-5; D unclear. V dropped 1 base and J dropped 5 bases, with 9 bases sitting between them. The CDR3 spans 14 residues. Germline V gives CDR1 MGHDK, CDR2 SYGVNS.

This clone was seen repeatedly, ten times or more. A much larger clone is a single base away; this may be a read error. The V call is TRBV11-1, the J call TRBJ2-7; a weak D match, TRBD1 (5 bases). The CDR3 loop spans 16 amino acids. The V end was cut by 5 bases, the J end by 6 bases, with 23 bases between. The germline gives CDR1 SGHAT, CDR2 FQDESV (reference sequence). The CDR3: CASSLGVGPQSSEQYF. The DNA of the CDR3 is TGTGCCAGCAGCCTAGGGGTCGGTCCTCAGTCCAGCGAGCAGTACTTC.